These T cell receptor beta chains were read from a single sample in a study of T cells of healthy individuals. Each CDR3 protein is one row after TCRdb ran MiXCR on the 5' RACE reads. The data hold tens of thousands of distinct CDR3 sequences, with roughly 4.3% observed a single time. These receptor sequences come from a human donor in good health. Both conserved end residues are part of each CDR3. D genes are given only for firm matches. Clone size appears in some rows only: once, few, many, or a class for an expanded clone.

abundance	v_gene	j_gene	d_gene	CDR3aa	CDR3nt
NA	TRBV9	TRBJ2-7	NA	CASSVAGTDRDEQYF	TGTGCCAGCAGCGTAGCCGGGACGGACCGGGACGAGCAGTACTTC
few	TRBV6-5	TRBJ2-2	NA	CASSQYQYTGELFF	TGTGCCAGCAGTCAGTACCAGTACACCGGGGAGCTGTTTTTT
many	TRBV5-5	TRBJ1-2	NA	CASRLGGGPGYTF	TGTGCCAGCAGGCTGGGTGGGGGCCCTGGCTACACCTTC
many	TRBV27	TRBJ1-6	NA	CASRVRQPHNSPLHF	TGTGCCAGCAGAGTAAGACAGCCCCATAATTCACCCCTCCACTTT
few	TRBV11-2	TRBJ2-5	TRBD2	CASRTGLGRETQYF	TGTGCCAGCAGAACCGGACTAGGGCGGGAGACCCAGTACTTC
many	TRBV20-1	TRBJ1-1	TRBD1	CSARTGGSAEAFF	TGCAGTGCTCGGACAGGGGGAAGCGCTGAAGCTTTCTTT
few	TRBV10-3	TRBJ2-7	TRBD1	CAISERQGYPYEQYF	TGTGCCATCAGCGAGAGACAGGGCTATCCCTACGAGCAGTACTTC
few	TRBV4-3	TRBJ2-3	TRBD1	CASSQGTGRGDTQYF	TGCGCCAGCAGCCAAGGGACAGGGAGAGGAGATACGCAGTATTTT
many	TRBV5-6	TRBJ1-5	TRBD1	CASSIQGVINQPQHF	TGTGCCAGCAGTATCCAGGGGGTGATTAATCAGCCCCAGCATTTT
many	TRBV5-1	TRBJ2-7	NA	CASSKQVSYEQYF	TGCGCCAGCAGCAAGCAGGTGTCCTACGAGCAGTACTTC
NA	TRBV20-1	TRBJ2-3	TRBD1	CSATGTANDRDTQYF	TGCAGTGCAACCGGGACAGCCAACGATAGAGATACGCAGTATTTT
many	TRBV7-2	TRBJ1-3	NA	CASSPDRISSGNTIYF	TGTGCCAGCAGCCCCGACAGGATAAGCTCTGGAAACACCATATATTTT
many	TRBV13	TRBJ1-2	NA	CASSPTRGSAYGYTF	TGTGCCAGCAGCCCGACGAGGGGTTCAGCCTATGGCTACACCTTC